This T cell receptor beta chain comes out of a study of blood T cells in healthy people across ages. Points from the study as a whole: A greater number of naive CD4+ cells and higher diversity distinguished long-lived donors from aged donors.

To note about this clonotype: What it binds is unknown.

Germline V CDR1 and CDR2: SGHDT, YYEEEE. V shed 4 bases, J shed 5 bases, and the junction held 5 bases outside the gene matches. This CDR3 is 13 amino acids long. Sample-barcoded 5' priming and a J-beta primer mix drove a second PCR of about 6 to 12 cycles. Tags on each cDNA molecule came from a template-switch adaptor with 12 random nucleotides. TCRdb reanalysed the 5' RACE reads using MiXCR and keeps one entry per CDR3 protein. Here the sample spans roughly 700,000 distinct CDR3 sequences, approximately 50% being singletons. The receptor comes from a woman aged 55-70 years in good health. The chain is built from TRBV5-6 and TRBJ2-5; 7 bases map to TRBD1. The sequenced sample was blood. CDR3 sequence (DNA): TGTGCCAGCAGCGCCCAAGGGGGCGAGACCCAGTACTTC. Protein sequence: CASSAQGGETQYF.